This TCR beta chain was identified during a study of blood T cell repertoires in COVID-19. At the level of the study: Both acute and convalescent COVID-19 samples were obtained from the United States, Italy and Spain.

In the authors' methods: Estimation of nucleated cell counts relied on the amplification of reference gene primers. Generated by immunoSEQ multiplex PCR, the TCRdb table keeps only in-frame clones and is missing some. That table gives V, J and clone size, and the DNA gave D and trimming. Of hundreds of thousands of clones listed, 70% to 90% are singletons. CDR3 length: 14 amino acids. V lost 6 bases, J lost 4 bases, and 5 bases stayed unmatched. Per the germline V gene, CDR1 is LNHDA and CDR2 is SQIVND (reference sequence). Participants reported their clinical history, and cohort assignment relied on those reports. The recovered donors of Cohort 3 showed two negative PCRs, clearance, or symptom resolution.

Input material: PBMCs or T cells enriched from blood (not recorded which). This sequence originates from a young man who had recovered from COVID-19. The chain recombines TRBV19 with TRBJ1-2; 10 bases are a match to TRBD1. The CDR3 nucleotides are TGTGCCAGTAGATTCGGGACAGGGGCCTATGGCTACACCTTC. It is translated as CASRFGTGAYGYTF.